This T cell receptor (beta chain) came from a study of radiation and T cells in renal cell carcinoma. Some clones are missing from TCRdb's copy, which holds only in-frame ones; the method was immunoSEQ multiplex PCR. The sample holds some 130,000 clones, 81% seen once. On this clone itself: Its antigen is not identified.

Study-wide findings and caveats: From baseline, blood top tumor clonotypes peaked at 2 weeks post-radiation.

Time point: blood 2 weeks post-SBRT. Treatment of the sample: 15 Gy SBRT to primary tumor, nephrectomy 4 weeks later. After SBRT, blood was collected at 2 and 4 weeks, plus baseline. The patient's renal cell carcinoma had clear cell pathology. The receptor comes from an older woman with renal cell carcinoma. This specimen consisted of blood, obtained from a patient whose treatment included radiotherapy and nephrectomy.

CDR3 sequence reads: CASHQDNTNYGYTF. The CDR3 nucleotides are TGTGCCAGCCATCAGGACAACACTAACTATGGCTACACCTTC. This sequence joins TRBV2 and TRBJ1-2, with D perhaps TRBD1 (5 bases). With 8 bases removed from V and 0 bases from J, the gap between germline ends came to 13 bases. The V gene's germline CDR1 is SNHLY and CDR2 FYNNEI. The CDR3 length is 14 residues.